This T cell receptor (beta chain) originates from a study of blood T cells in healthy people across ages. Study results and caveats: More naive CD4+ cells and higher diversity were found in long-lived than in aged donors.

A second PCR of 7 to 11 cycles used a sample-barcoded 5' primer and a J-beta primer mix. TCRdb used MiXCR to reprocess the 5' RACE reads, holding one entry per CDR3 protein. The sample records around 850,000 distinct CDR3 sequences, around 34% being singletons. On this clonotype itself: The antigen remains unidentified.

The clonotype was recovered from a man younger than 35 in good health. Sequencing was carried out using blood.

The DNA of the CDR3 is TGCAGTGCTAGAGATGGGATTGAGGCCGTGGAGACCCAGTACTTC. This gives the protein CSARDGIEAVETQYF. This sequence joins TRBV20-1 and TRBJ2-5; no reliable D call. This CDR3 is 15 amino acids long. Germline V CDR1 and CDR2: DFQATT, SNEGSKA (reference sequence). Trimming removed 0 bases from V and 5 bases from J, with 16 bases in between.